The clone carrying this T cell receptor (beta chain) occurred once. J lost 1 base, V lost 5 bases, and 5 bases had no gene match. CDR1 is KGHSH and CDR2 is LQKENI in the germline V gene. The CDR3 length is 16 residues. The sample belongs to a study of cytomegalovirus exposure and HLA in healthy donors. PCR amplification relied on 60 Vbeta primers (plus 13 Jbeta primers). Using immunoSEQ multiplex PCR, the repertoire was profiled, and TCRdb retains in-frame clones only, with some absent. The data contain some 220,000 clones, about 89% of them singletons. The chain carries TRBV18 and TRBJ2-1; 10 positions agree with TRBD2. The sequenced material came from PBMCs. This clonotype originated in a young woman in good health and CMV-seronegative. The CDR3 loop reads CASSFPGLASYNEQFF. CDR3 bases: TGTGCCAGCTCATTCCCGGGACTAGCGTCCTACAATGAGCAGTTCTTC.